This T cell receptor beta chain originates from a study of shared clonotypes between healthy human individuals (dated by TCRdb to 2020 to 2022). As for the study more broadly: The cohort included a few men and a couple of women between 18 and 49 years of age. Per donor, three plates each were used for CD4 naive and CD4 memory, two for CD8 naive, and one for CD8 memory. The study deeply sequenced blood TCR repertoires of five healthy adults to estimate repertoire size and the extent of clonotype sharing between individuals. To increase sequencing depth and limit assay-specific biases, TCR repertoire library preparation and sequencing were carried out by different laboratories using diverse techniques. Leukapheresis yielded between about 0.9 and 10 billion PBMCs per donor.

This clone was seen just once. The target of this receptor is not known. No much larger clone exists at a distance of one base, and base qualities are not known. Donors were healthy HIV-negative adults with no recently reported acute infections or vaccinations. Every donor was a Caucasian adult residing in Nashville, Tennessee, USA. CD4+ T cells were enriched by magnetic negative selection; naive cells were then positively selected on CD45RA, and the negative fraction formed the memory subset. Blood was collected by leukapheresis, and PBMCs were isolated by Ficoll-Histopaque density gradient centrifugation and then cryopreserved in liquid nitrogen vapor phase. Purity and quantity of every magnetically sorted T cell population were checked by analytical flow cytometry. From each sorted fraction, genomic DNA was isolated and quantified by UV absorbance on a Nanodrop 2000c. The CDR3 covers 12 residues, taking in both the cysteine and the phenylalanine. The only DNA kept is the CDR3, 36 bases in frame from the first base. CDR1 is given as MDHEN and CDR2 as SYDVKM, both from the germline V gene. The germline V and J ends show losses of 4 bases and 5 bases respectively, and no gene match explains 2 bases of the junction.

What the study reported, not specific to this receptor: Because the study included only a small number of donors, the genetic and exposure-history diversity represented was limited. About 4.5% of naive CD4, 3.5% of naive CD8, approximately 2.2% of memory CD4, and approximately 0.39% of memory CD8 clonotypes were shared across several donors. Based on pairwise subsampling, the degree of clonotype sharing among donors was expected to be affected by sequencing depth. Even with the large sequencing depth, rarefaction of the sorted-subset datasets indicated that sequencing was incomplete. Higher generation probabilities were observed for clonotypes shared by all four sorted-subset donors than for non-shared clonotypes. Sampling was restricted to blood, and TCR repertoires in tissue are likely to differ from TCR repertoires in blood. Larger estimated clonotype richness was generally found for naive subsets than for memory subsets.

TCR CDR3 regions were amplified from genomic DNA by multiplex PCR using the deep immunoSEQ assay. Extracted genomic DNA from each cell subset was distributed evenly across all wells of several immunoSEQ 96-well plates, and each plate was treated as a replicate. For sorted subsets, approximately 190 ng genomic DNA, equal to some 28,000 T cell genomes, was loaded into each replicate PCR. The purified libraries were quantified using a Qubit 3.0 fluorometer, sized with a Bioanalyzer 2100, and then quantified again using the KAPA Library Quantification kit. Every immunoSEQ 96-well plate was sequenced on a dedicated single-read 150-cycle Illumina NextSeq 550 flow cell. Turning to the authors' computational methods: Because only junctional sequences without quality scores were contained in the immunoSEQ output, filtering matching that applied to full-length reads could not be performed. Sequences were annotated with PyIR, a Python wrapper for IgBLAST v1.9, and V/J genes and CDR3 were assigned using IMGT germline references. Any read was removed if the V/J assignment was weak (E-value above 1e-6), the CDR3 was missing, or the read contained stop codons, out-of-frame junctions, or ambiguous translated residues. A V3J clonotype was defined by an identical inferred V gene, J gene, and CDR3 amino acid sequence. Percentage overlap between repertoires was calculated by dividing the number of shared unique clonotypes by the size of the smaller repertoire. RTK rarefaction, the Chao1 estimator, and Recon v2.1 estimates of unobserved clonotypes were used to assess repertoire richness. Generation probabilities were computed with OLGA for all TCRbeta clonotypes obtained by the gDNA method from several donors. Held by TCRdb, this immuneACCESS table contains in-frame sequences only and omits some clones. Under half of the omission traces to an unresolved V gene where checked; the cause of the rest is unknown. V and J calls and clone size follow that table, whereas D and trimming were derived from the DNA. This sample is represented by 950,000 to 1,100,000 clones; 78% of them were singletons. The top ten clonotypes cover roughly 0.65% of the sample.

The rearranged segments are TRBV28 and TRBJ2-7; the central 7 bases match TRBD1. The sequence derives from a man aged 18 to 30 in good health. Some clones in this sample may be carry-over from other donors' samples. Sample: memory CD4+ T cells from PBMCs. In light of the paper, this sample's cell subset or site label describes: CD45RA-negative fraction. The CDR3 region: CASSSDRDEQYF. DNA sequence: TGTGCCAGCAGTTCTGACAGGGACGAGCAGTACTTC.